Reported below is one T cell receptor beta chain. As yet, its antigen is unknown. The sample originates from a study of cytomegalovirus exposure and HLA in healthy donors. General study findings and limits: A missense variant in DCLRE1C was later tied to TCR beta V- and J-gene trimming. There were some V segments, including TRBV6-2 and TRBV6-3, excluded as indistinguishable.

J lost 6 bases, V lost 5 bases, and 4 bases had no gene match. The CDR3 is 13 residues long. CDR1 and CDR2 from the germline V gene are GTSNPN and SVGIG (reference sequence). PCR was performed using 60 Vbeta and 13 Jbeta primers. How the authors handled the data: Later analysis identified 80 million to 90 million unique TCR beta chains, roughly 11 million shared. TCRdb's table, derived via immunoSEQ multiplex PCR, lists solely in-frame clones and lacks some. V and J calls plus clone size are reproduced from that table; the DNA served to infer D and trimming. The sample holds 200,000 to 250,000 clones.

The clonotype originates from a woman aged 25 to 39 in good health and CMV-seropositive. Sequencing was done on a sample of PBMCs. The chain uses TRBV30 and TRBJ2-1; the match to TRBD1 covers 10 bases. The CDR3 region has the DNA TGTGCCTGGGGGACAGGGGCCCTCAATGAGCAGTTCTTC. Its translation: CAWGTGALNEQFF. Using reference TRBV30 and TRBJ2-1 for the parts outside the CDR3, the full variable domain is SQTIHQWPATLVQPVGSPLSLECTVEGTSNPNLYWYRQAAGRGLQLLFYSVGIGQISSEVPQNLSASRPQDRQFILSSKKLLLSDSGFYLCAWGTGALNEQFFGPGTRLTVL.